Following are 21 T cell receptor beta chains from one sample sequenced in a study of blood T cell repertoires in COVID-19. TCRdb's copy holds only in-frame clones and misses some; the assay was immunoSEQ multiplex PCR. The table has some 41,000 clones, roughly 90% seen once. Sequenced input: peripheral blood. These receptors were collected from a human donor in a cohort sampled during active COVID-19.

As concerns this clone: The same CDR3 is also encoded by other DNA sequences in this sample. CDR3: CASSQDPGGGETQYF. CDR3 nucleotides: TGTGCCAGCAGCCAAGATCCAGGCGGGGGAGAGACCCAGTACTTC. This chain connects TRBV3-1 (or the pseudogene TRBV3-2) to TRBJ2-5, with TRBD2 matching 7 bases. Germline CDR1 is LGHDT and CDR2 is YNNKEL (reference sequence). The CDR3 length is 15 residues. After removal of 0 bases from V and 4 bases from J, the junction contained 5 bases not matched to a gene.

The rearrangement links TRBV15 to TRBJ2-5, with a weak D call TRBD1 (6 bases). The germline V and J ends were trimmed by 6 bases and 4 bases, with 21 bases remaining between them. Germline V gene data show CDR1 as LNHNV and CDR2 as YYDKDF (reference sequence). This CDR3 has 16 amino acids. The CDR3 DNA reads as TGTGCCACCAGTCGTTGGGGACAAAACGTGGGAGAGACCCAGTACTTC. Its translation: CATSRWGQNVGETQYF.

This rearrangement joins TRBV6-4 to TRBJ2-3; D unclear. V was pared by 3 bases and J by 0 bases, with 7 bases between. The germline V gene has CDR1 MRHNA and CDR2 SNTAGT. This CDR3 region has 14 residues. CDR3 sequence reads: CASSDGSSTDTQYF. DNA for the CDR3: TGTGCCAGCAGTGATGGCAGTAGCACAGATACGCAGTATTTT.

The chain couples TRBV18 to TRBJ2-7; TRBD1 might be the D (6 bases). The CDR3 length is 13 residues. Trimming removed 3 bases from V and 5 bases from J, with 11 bases in between. The germline V gene encodes CDR1 KGHSH and CDR2 LQKENI. CDR3 protein: CASSPLDSHEQYF. CDR3 bases: TGTGCCAGCTCACCCTTGGACAGCCACGAGCAGTACTTC.

This chain links TRBV6-5 with TRBJ2-1; 9 positions match TRBD1. J gave up 8 bases and V 6 bases, and 11 bases lay outside the gene matches. Per germline, CDR1 MNHEY and CDR2 SVGAGI. The CDR3 totals 15 residues. The CDR3 DNA sequence: TGTGCCAGCAGAAGGGGACAGGGTAAAAATCATGAGCAGTTCTTC. This codes for CASRRGQGKNHEQFF.

CDR3 DNA: TGTGCCAGCCTTAAACGGGGTCAGGAGACCCAGTACTTC. Its translation: CASLKRGQETQYF. The chain combines TRBV6-5 with TRBJ2-5; D may be TRBD2 (5 bases). Trimming cost V 8 bases and J 5 bases, with 15 bases left between them. The CDR3 is 13 residues long. CDR1 and CDR2 (germline): MNHEY, SVGAGI.

The chain couples TRBV9 to TRBJ1-1; the D gene is possibly TRBD1 (6 bases). Germline V lookup: CDR1 SGDLS, CDR2 YYNGEE. The ends were cut back, 0 bases at V and 0 bases at J, with 9 bases in the middle. The CDR3 sequence is 15 residues long. CDR3 protein: CASSVVQGMNTEAFF. DNA for the CDR3: TGTGCCAGCAGCGTAGTTCAGGGGATGAACACTGAAGCTTTCTTT.

Only a few counts were recorded for this clone. J is TRBJ1-5 and V is TRBV19; D may be TRBD1 (6 bases). Germline V CDR1 and CDR2: LNHDA, SQIVND (reference sequence). The CDR3 loop spans 12 amino acids. V shed 4 bases and J shed 8 bases, with 9 bases lying between them. This chain's CDR3 is CASSKGVKPQHF. CDR3 bases: TGTGCCAGTAGTAAGGGGGTAAAGCCCCAGCATTTT.

The table lists this clone with a few counts. CDR3 amino acids: CASSQDSGNTIYF. As DNA, the CDR3 is TGCGCCAGCAGCCAAGATTCGGGAAACACCATATATTTT. The V and J genes are TRBV4-1 and TRBJ1-3; D not certain. Trimming left V 0 bases short and J 4 bases short, with 4 bases between. The CDR3 runs 13 residues. Germline lookup yields CDR1 MGHRA and CDR2 YSYEKL.

The V call is TRBV5-4, the J call TRBJ2-3; 12 nucleotides line up with TRBD2. Germline V CDR1 and CDR2: SGHNT, YYREEE (reference sequence). J gave up 1 base and V 2 bases, and 8 bases lay outside the gene matches. The CDR3 sequence is 18 residues long. CDR3 nucleotides: TGTGCCAGCAGCTTACTAGCGGGGGGACTGTATGGCACAGATACGCAGTATTTT. It codes for CASSLLAGGLYGTDTQYF. Variable domain in full (rest from reference TRBV5-4 and TRBJ2-3): ETGVTQSPTHLIKTRGQQVTLRCSSQSGHNTVSWYQQALGQGPQFIFQYYREEENGRGNFPPRFSGLQFPNYSSELNVNALELDDSALYLCASSLLAGGLYGTDTQYFGPGTRLTVL.

The chain uses TRBV11-1 and TRBJ2-7, with TRBD1 matching 9 bases. V trimming: 5 bases; J trimming: 7 bases; junction bases outside the gene matches: 15. Germline CDR1 SGHAT, CDR2 FQDESV (reference sequence). This CDR3 spans 16 amino acids. The CDR3 sequence: CASSRGVGQGYVEQYF. CDR3 DNA: TGTGCCAGCAGCCGAGGAGTGGGACAGGGCTACGTGGAGCAGTACTTC.

J is TRBJ1-3 and V is TRBV28, with a tentative D call TRBD1 (6 bases). CDR3 size: 14 residues. Looked up from germline, CDR1 is MDHEN and CDR2 is SYDVKM. The V end lost 3 bases, the J end lost 2 bases, and 8 bases lay between the germline ends. The DNA of the CDR3 is TGTGCCAGCAGTTTTGACAGGCCTGGAAACACCATATATTTT. As protein: CASSFDRPGNTIYF.

The V call is TRBV5-1, the J call TRBJ2-7, with a tentative D call TRBD1 (6 bases). Per germline, CDR1 SGHRS and CDR2 YFSETQ. The CDR3 totals 15 residues. Trimming removed 6 bases from V and 6 bases from J, with 22 bases in between. The CDR3 DNA reads as TGCGCCAGCATGGTAGGATACAGGGTCGGAAGCGAGCAGTACTTC. Translating gives CASMVGYRVGSEQYF.

The V call is TRBV19, the J call TRBJ2-3; a possible D gene is TRBD1 (6 bases). CDR1 and CDR2 from the germline V gene are LNHDA and SQIVND (reference sequence). V was clipped by 3 bases and J by 0 bases, with 7 bases between them. This CDR3 contains 14 residues. CDR3 DNA sequence: TGTGCCAGTAGTATGAGGGGGAGCACAGATACGCAGTATTTT. This codes for CASSMRGSTDTQYF.

The genes are TRBV13 and TRBJ2-5, with 9 nucleotides matching TRBD2. The V and J ends lost 1 base and 5 bases, in that order; junction bases with no gene match: 8. This CDR3 contains 16 residues. Germline CDR1 is PRHDT and CDR2 is FYEKMQ (reference sequence). The CDR3 loop is CASSLDLAGGLETQYF. The CDR3 nucleotides are TGTGCCAGCAGCTTAGATCTCGCGGGAGGGTTGGAGACCCAGTACTTC. Complete variable domain (other parts from reference TRBV13 and TRBJ2-5): AAGVIQSPRHLIKEKRETATLKCYPIPRHDTVYWYQQGPGQDPQFLISFYEKMQSDKGSIPDRFSAQQFSDYHSELNMSSLELGDSALYFCASSLDLAGGLETQYFGPGTRLLVL.

The rearrangement links TRBV7-9 to TRBJ1-1, with D uncertain. From germline, CDR1 is SEHNR and CDR2 FQNEAQ (reference sequence). The V end lost 3 bases, the J end lost 1 base, and 12 bases lay between the germline ends. The CDR3 spans 15 residues. CDR3 nucleotide sequence: TGTGCCAGCAGCTTCTCAGTCCGAGGGAACACTGAAGCTTTCTTT. This encodes CASSFSVRGNTEAFF.

This chain links TRBV7-2 with TRBJ1-5; D gene uncertain. The ends were cut back, 5 bases at V and 0 bases at J, with 14 bases in the middle. The CDR3 contains 16 residues. The germline CDR1 and CDR2 sequences are SGHTA and FQGNSA. This CDR3 is CASSRFGVSSNQPQHF. In nucleotides, the CDR3 is TGTGCCAGCAGCCGTTTCGGGGTATCTAGCAATCAGCCCCAGCATTTT.

The chain links TRBV9 to TRBJ2-2, with TRBD2 as a possible D gene (5 bases). The V and J ends lost 2 bases and 5 bases respectively, with 16 bases between them. The CDR3 loop spans 16 amino acids. In germline, CDR1 is SGDLS, CDR2 YYNGEE. CDR3 DNA: TGTGCCAGCAGCGTTCTGGCTAGCCGCACTACCGGGGAGCTGTTTTTT. Its protein is CASSVLASRTTGELFF.

The J gene is TRBJ2-7, the V gene TRBV10-1, with D hard to call. The CDR3 loop spans 10 amino acids. Between the trimmed V and J ends, which lost 9 bases and 4 bases, there was a span of 7 bases. CDR1 is WNHNN and CDR2 is SYGVQD in the germline V gene (reference sequence). CDR3 residues: CARASYEQYF. DNA for the CDR3: TGCGCCAGGGCCAGTTACGAGCAGTACTTC.

V and J are TRBV6-1 and TRBJ2-7; tentative D call: TRBD1 (6 bases). This CDR3 has 13 residues. V was shortened by 11 bases and J by 2 bases, with 16 bases between the two germline ends. Germline V gene sequence: CDR1 MNHNS, CDR2 SASEGT. CDR3 in DNA: TGTGCCCCTCCCCGGGACACAGCCTACGAGCAGTACTTC. This codes for CAPPRDTAYEQYF.

This clone showed up just once. The CDR3 region is CASSLVPGENQPQHF. The CDR3 DNA sequence: TGTGCCAGCAGTTTGGTACCGGGAGAAAATCAGCCCCAGCATTTT. This sequence joins TRBV27 and TRBJ1-5; D remains ambiguous. Trimming left V 3 bases short and J 4 bases short, with 13 bases between. The CDR3 is 15 residues long. Germline V gene data show CDR1 as MNHEY and CDR2 as SMNVEV (reference sequence).